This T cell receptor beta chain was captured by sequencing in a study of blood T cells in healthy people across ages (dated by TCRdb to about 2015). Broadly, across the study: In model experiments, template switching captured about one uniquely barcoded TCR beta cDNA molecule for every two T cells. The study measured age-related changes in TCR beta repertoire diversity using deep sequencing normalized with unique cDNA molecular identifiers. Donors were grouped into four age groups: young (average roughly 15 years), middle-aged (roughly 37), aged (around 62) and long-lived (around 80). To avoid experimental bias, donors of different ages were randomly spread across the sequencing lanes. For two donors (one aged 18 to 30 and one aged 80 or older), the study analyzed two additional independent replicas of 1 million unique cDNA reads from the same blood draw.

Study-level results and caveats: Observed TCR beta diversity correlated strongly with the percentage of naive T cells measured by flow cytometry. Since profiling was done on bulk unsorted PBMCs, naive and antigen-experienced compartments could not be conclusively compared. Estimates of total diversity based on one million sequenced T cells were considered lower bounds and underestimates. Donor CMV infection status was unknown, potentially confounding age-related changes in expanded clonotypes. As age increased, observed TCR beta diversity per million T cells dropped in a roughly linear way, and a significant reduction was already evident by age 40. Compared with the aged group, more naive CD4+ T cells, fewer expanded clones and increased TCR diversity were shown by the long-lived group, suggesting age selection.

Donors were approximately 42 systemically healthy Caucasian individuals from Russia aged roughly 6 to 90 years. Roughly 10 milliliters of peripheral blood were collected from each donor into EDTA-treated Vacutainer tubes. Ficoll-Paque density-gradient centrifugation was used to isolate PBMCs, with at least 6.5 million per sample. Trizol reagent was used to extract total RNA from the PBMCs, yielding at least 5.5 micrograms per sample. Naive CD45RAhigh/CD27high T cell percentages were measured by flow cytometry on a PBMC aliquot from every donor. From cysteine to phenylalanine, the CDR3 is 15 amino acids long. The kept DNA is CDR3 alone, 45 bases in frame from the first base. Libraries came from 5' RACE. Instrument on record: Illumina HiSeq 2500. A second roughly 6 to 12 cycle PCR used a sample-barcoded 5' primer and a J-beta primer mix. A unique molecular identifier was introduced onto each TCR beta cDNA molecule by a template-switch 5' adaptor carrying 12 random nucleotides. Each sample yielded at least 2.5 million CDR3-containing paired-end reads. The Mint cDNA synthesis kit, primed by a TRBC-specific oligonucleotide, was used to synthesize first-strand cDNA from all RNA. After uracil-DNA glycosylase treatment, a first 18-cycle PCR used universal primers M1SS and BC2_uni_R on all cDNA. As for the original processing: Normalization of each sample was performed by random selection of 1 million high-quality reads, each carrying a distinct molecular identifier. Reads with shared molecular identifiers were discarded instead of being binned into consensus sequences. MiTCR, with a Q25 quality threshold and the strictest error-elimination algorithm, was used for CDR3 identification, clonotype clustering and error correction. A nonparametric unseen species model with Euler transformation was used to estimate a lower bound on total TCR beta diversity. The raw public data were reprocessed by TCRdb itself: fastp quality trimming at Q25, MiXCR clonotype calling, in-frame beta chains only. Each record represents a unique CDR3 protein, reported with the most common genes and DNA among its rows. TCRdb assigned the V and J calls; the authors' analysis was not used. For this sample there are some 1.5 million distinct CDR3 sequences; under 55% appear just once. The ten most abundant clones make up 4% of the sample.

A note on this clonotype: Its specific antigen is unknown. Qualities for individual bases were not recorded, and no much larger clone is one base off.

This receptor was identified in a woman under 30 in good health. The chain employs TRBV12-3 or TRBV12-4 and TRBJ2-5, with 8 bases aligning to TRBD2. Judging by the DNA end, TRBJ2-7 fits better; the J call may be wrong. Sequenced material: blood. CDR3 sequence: CASSSPDRGGYEQYF. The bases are TGTGCCAGCAGTTCCCCTGACCGGGGGGGTTACGAGCAGTACTTC.